A selection of T cell receptor beta chains follows, all from one sample in a study of PD-L1 blockade in urothelial cancer. Clones were sequenced by immunoSEQ multiplex PCR, and TCRdb holds only the in-frame ones, with some missing. This table has some 50,000 clones, approximately 85% appearing once. Sequencing was performed on PBMCs, taken around atezolizumab (anti-PD-L1) treatment. These receptors were collected from a man aged 45-65 years with urothelial cancer. Both conserved end residues are part of each CDR3. The D gene is left open where the match is weak. Not all rows give a size; the values are once, few, many and, for expanded clones, a class.

TRBV6-5,-,16,TRBJ1-5,-,CASSYQGGGADQPQHF,TGTGCCAGCAGTTATCAAGGCGGGGGGGCTGATCAGCCCCAGCATTTT
TRBV6-6,-,15,TRBJ1-6,-,CASTPPGKGPGDLHF,TGTGCCAGCACGCCCCCAGGCAAGGGGCCGGGGGACCTCCACTTT
TRBV6-6,-,14,TRBJ1-4,-,CASSYWQKNEKLFF,TGTGCCAGCAGTTATTGGCAAAAGAATGAAAAACTGTTTTTT
TRBV27,-,13,TRBJ1-2,TRBD1,CASSLQGESRYTF,TGTGCCAGCAGTTTACAGGGGGAGAGTCGCTACACCTTC
TRBV28,-,11,TRBJ2-4,-,CASSFENIQYF,TGTGCCAGCAGTTTTGAGAACATTCAGTACTTC
TRBV6-5,-,14,TRBJ1-4,-,CASSIRGFNEKLFF,TGTGCCAGCAGTATAAGGGGCTTTAATGAAAAACTGTTTTTT
TRBV4-1,-,17,TRBJ1-3,-,CASSQGAQGTAGNTIYF,TGCGCCAGCAGCCAAGGGGCCCAGGGGACGGCTGGAAACACCATATATTTT
TRBV6-1,-,17,TRBJ2-3,-,CASSVASRGVGTDTQYF,TGTGCCAGCAGTGTTGCCAGCAGAGGTGTAGGCACAGATACGCAGTATTTT
TRBV7-8,-,14,TRBJ1-1,-,CASSPPTMNTEAFF,TGTGCCAGCAGCCCCCCCACAATGAACACTGAAGCTTTCTTT
TRBV19,-,15,TRBJ2-7,-,CASSILPGPSYEQYF,TGTGCCAGTAGTATTTTACCAGGTCCCTCCTACGAGCAGTACTTC
TRBV27,-,15,TRBJ2-7,TRBD2,CASSSPSAGGGEQYF,TGTGCCAGCAGTTCTCCATCCGCGGGAGGCGGCGAGCAGTACTTC
TRBV5-1,-,16,TRBJ2-3,TRBD2,CASSLDVAGGVDTQYF,TGCGCCAGCAGCTTGGATGTAGCGGGGGGTGTAGATACGCAGTATTTT
TRBV10-3,-,14,TRBJ1-2,-,CASNLGLKNYGYTF,TGTGCCTCCAACCTCGGTCTGAAGAACTATGGCTACACCTTC
TRBV5-6,-,14,TRBJ2-7,-,CASSFSGVSYEQYF,TGTGCCAGCAGCTTTTCAGGGGTAAGCTACGAGCAGTACTTC
TRBV10-1,once,13,TRBJ2-3,TRBD2,CASGAGGLDTQYF,TGCGCCAGTGGGGCGGGGGGGCTGGATACGCAGTATTTT
TRBV6-6,-,14,TRBJ1-5,-,CASSLTAGNQPQHF,TGTGCCAGCAGTTTGACAGCTGGCAATCAGCCCCAGCATTTT
TRBV11-2,-,16,TRBJ2-3,-,CASHARVPSSTDTQYF,TGTGCCAGTCACGCACGGGTGCCTTCAAGCACAGATACGCAGTATTTT
TRBV29-1,-,13,TRBJ2-7,-,CSVAWRGPYEQYF,TGCAGCGTTGCATGGCGGGGGCCCTACGAGCAGTACTTC
TRBV12-5,few,14,TRBJ1-6,-,CASGYNGQNSPLHF,TGTGCTAGTGGTTATAACGGACAGAATTCACCCCTCCACTTT
TRBV7-9,few,15,TRBJ2-7,TRBD2,CASSLYLAGDLEQYF,TGTGCCAGCAGCTTATATCTAGCGGGGGACCTCGAGCAGTACTTC
TRBV6-5,-,13,TRBJ1-2,TRBD1,CASSSRQGYGYTF,TGTGCCAGCAGTTCCCGACAGGGCTATGGCTACACCTTC
TRBV7-2,-,17,TRBJ2-1,TRBD2,CASSAPGGTSGYNEQFF,TGTGCCAGCAGCGCCCCCGGGGGGACTAGCGGCTACAATGAGCAGTTCTTC
TRBV5-6,-,16,TRBJ1-5,TRBD1,CASSLGAGGGNQPQHF,TGTGCCAGCAGCTTGGGGGCAGGGGGTGGCAATCAGCCCCAGCATTTT
TRBV4-3,-,18,TRBJ2-1,TRBD1,CASSQAWGDRLGYNEQFF,TGCGCCAGCAGCCAAGCCTGGGGGGACAGGCTAGGGTACAATGAGCAGTTCTTC
TRBV7-9,once,16,TRBJ2-1,TRBD2,CASSPWASGSVYEQFF,TGTGCCAGCAGCCCGTGGGCTAGCGGGAGTGTATATGAGCAGTTCTTC
TRBV4-1,-,18,TRBJ2-6,TRBD2,CASTPREGHPSGANVLTF,TGCGCCAGCACCCCAAGGGAGGGCCACCCCTCTGGGGCCAACGTCCTGACTTTC
TRBV6-1,-,13,TRBJ1-4,-,CASSSVRGEKLFF,TGTGCCAGCAGTTCAGTCCGGGGAGAAAAACTGTTTTTT
TRBV7-6,-,15,TRBJ2-2,TRBD2,CASSRTSGGTGELFF,TGTGCCAGCAGCCGGACTAGCGGGGGCACCGGGGAGCTGTTTTTT
TRBV4-1,-,16,TRBJ2-7,TRBD1,CASSLQSGTGWYEQYF,TGCGCCAGCAGCCTCCAAAGCGGGACAGGGTGGTACGAGCAGTACTTC
TRBV28,-,16,TRBJ2-5,TRBD1,CASSSRTGQGKETQYF,TGTGCCAGCAGTTCAAGAACGGGACAGGGAAAAGAGACCCAGTACTTC
TRBV28,once,14,TRBJ1-5,-,CASISGYSNQPQHF,TGTGCCAGCATATCAGGTTATAGCAATCAGCCCCAGCATTTT
TRBV7-9,-,12,TRBJ1-1,-,CASSLSSAEAFF,TGTGCCAGCAGCTTATCCAGTGCTGAAGCTTTCTTT
TRBV5-1,-,14,TRBJ2-7,TRBD1,CASSLRDSSYEQYF,TGCGCCAGCAGCTTGCGGGACAGTTCCTACGAGCAGTACTTC
TRBV7-9,-,18,TRBJ2-7,TRBD1,CASSPKTGQGSSTYEQYF,TGTGCCAGCAGCCCCAAGACGGGACAGGGAAGTAGCACCTACGAGCAGTACTTC
TRBV7-9,-,14,TRBJ2-1,TRBD2,CASTPGVSGAEQFF,TGTGCCAGCACCCCAGGGGTTAGCGGGGCTGAGCAGTTCTTC
TRBV2,-,14,TRBJ2-7,TRBD2,CASSTSSGNYEQYF,TGTGCCAGCAGTACGTCTAGCGGGAACTACGAGCAGTACTTC
TRBV12-5,-,15,TRBJ1-5,-,CASGLPRDSNQPQHF,TGTGCTAGTGGTTTGCCCAGGGATAGCAATCAGCCCCAGCATTTT
TRBV7-6,few,15,TRBJ1-3,-,CASSSRTASGNTIYF,TGTGCCAGCAGCTCACGGACAGCCTCTGGAAACACCATATATTTT
TRBV6-4,-,16,TRBJ2-3,TRBD2,CASSDSSGGGSDTQYF,TGTGCCAGCAGTGACTCGAGCGGCGGGGGGTCGGATACGCAGTATTTT
TRBV7-9,-,16,TRBJ1-1,-,CASSLALAGRVTEAFF,TGTGCCAGCAGCTTAGCGCTTGCAGGGCGCGTCACTGAAGCTTTCTTT
TRBV29-1,-,12,TRBJ2-1,-,CSVGGSYNEQFF,TGCAGCGTCGGGGGCTCCTACAATGAGCAGTTCTTC
TRBV30,-,15,TRBJ1-1,-,CAWSPQYGRDTEAFF,TGTGCCTGGAGTCCGCAATACGGCAGGGACACTGAAGCTTTCTTT
TRBV4-1,-,13,TRBJ1-4,-,CASSLLRSEKLFF,TGCGCCAGCAGCCTTCTACGGAGTGAAAAACTGTTTTTT